The 25 T cell receptor beta chains listed next were all sequenced from one sample in a study of blood T cell repertoires in COVID-19. Clones were read by immunoSEQ multiplex PCR, and TCRdb kept only the in-frame ones, dropping some. The table lists about 200,000 clones, around 92% of them singletons. The material sequenced was PBMCs or T cells enriched from blood (not recorded which). These receptors all stem from a woman aged 18 to 35 who had recovered from COVID-19.

This clone was observed a few times. V usage is TRBV29-1 and J usage is TRBJ2-5; 8 nucleotides line up with TRBD2. The CDR3 loop spans 16 amino acids. Trimming cost V 6 bases and J 5 bases; bases outside gene matches: 17. From germline, CDR1 is SQVTM and CDR2 ANQGSEA. CDR3 nucleotide sequence: TGCAGCGTACCCACTAGATCGTCGGGGGGGAAGGAGACCCAGTACTTC. Its protein is CSVPTRSSGGKETQYF.

The gene calls are TRBV5-4 and TRBJ1-5, with no clear D. V was pared by 0 bases and J by 7 bases, with 8 bases between. From germline, CDR1 is SGHNT and CDR2 YYREEE (reference sequence). The CDR3 length is 13 residues. This CDR3 is CASSLEGGQPQHF. DNA for the CDR3: TGTGCCAGCAGCTTGGAGGGAGGGCAGCCCCAGCATTTT.

The gene calls are TRBV30 and TRBJ1-2; 11 bases agree with TRBD1. From germline, CDR1 is GTSNPN and CDR2 SVGIG (reference sequence). The CDR3 loop spans 14 amino acids. Trimming at V came to 6 bases and at J to 4 bases, leaving 7 bases not matched to a gene. The CDR3 coding sequence is TGTGCCTGCCCGTTCGGACAGGGGGCCTATGGCTACACCTTC. The encoded protein is CACPFGQGAYGYTF.

The rearrangement uses TRBV6-5 and TRBJ2-2, with TRBD2 as a possible D gene (6 bases). The V end lost 8 bases, the J end lost 6 bases, and 10 bases lay between the germline ends. CDR3 length equals 12 residues. Germline V gene data show CDR1 as MNHEY and CDR2 as SVGAGI. CDR3 DNA sequence: TGTGCCAGCCCGAGCGGGTCCGGGGAGCTGTTTTTT. This sequence encodes CASPSGSGELFF.

The gene calls are TRBV2 and TRBJ2-7, with 10 bases lining up with TRBD2. The CDR3 loop spans 15 amino acids. V was pared by 6 bases and J by 3 bases, with 8 bases of the junction left unmatched. Germline CDR1 and CDR2: SNHLY and FYNNEI. The DNA of the CDR3 is TGTGCCAGCAGGGAGAGGACTAGCGGAATCTACGAGCAGTACTTC. The encoded protein is CASRERTSGIYEQYF. Full variable domain (missing parts from reference TRBV2 and TRBJ2-7): EPEVTQTPSHQVTQMGQEVILRCVPISNHLYFYWYRQILGQKVEFLVSFYNNEISEKSEIFDDQFSVERPDGSNFTLKIRSTKLEDSAMYFCASRERTSGIYEQYFGPGTRLTVT.

The sample holds one count of this clone. The V gene is TRBV28, the J gene TRBJ1-3; D not certain. V lost 6 bases and J 4 bases, leaving 7 bases between the germline ends. Germline values: CDR1 MDHEN, CDR2 SYDVKM. The CDR3 has 12 residues. The CDR3: CASSESGNTIYF. The CDR3, as DNA: TGTGCCAGCAGCGAGTCGGGAAACACCATATATTTT.

The chain has TRBV5-1 and TRBJ1-1; TRBD1 matches at 8 bases. The CDR3 length is 15 residues. Germline values: CDR1 SGHRS, CDR2 YFSETQ. Unmatched junction bases numbered 7, after V lost 5 bases and J lost 1 base. CDR3 sequence (DNA): TGCGCCAGCAGGGACGGGCAGGGGGCGAACACTGAAGCTTTCTTT. Translated: CASRDGQGANTEAFF.

The chain employs TRBV5-1 and TRBJ2-1, with 9 bases aligning to TRBD1. The V and J ends lost 0 bases and 8 bases, in that order; junction bases with no gene match: 0. The CDR3 loop spans 13 amino acids. The germline V gene has CDR1 SGHRS and CDR2 YFSETQ. The CDR3 region is CASSLGQGDEQFF. CDR3 in DNA: TGCGCCAGCAGCTTGGGACAGGGGGATGAGCAGTTCTTC.

This clone was found a few times. The chain joins TRBV27 to TRBJ2-1; TRBD1 is a possible D gene (5 bases). Germline CDR1 MNHEY, CDR2 SMNVEV (reference sequence). V was trimmed by 6 bases and J by 9 bases, leaving 12 bases between them. The CDR3 consists of 12 residues. CDR3 sequence reads: CASSRSGAEQFF. CDR3 DNA sequence: TGTGCCAGCAGCCGGAGTGGGGCTGAGCAGTTCTTC.

The V call is TRBV3-1 (or the pseudogene TRBV3-2), the J call TRBJ2-1; D is uncertain. CDR1 LGHDT and CDR2 YNNKEL come from the germline V gene (reference sequence). Trimming stripped 5 bases from V and 4 bases from J, with 3 bases between. The length of the CDR3 is 11 residues. CDR3 DNA: TGTGCCAGCAGCACATACAATGAGCAGTTCTTC. It codes for CASSTYNEQFF.

The chain joins TRBV5-1 to TRBJ2-1; a weak D match, TRBD2 (6 bases). CDR1 and CDR2 (germline): SGHRS, YFSETQ. The CDR3 totals 18 residues. V was shortened by 4 bases and J by 1 base, with 21 bases between the two germline ends. The CDR3 sequence is CASSPGLRVYSSYNEQFF. In nucleotides, the CDR3 is TGCGCCAGCAGCCCGGGACTCCGGGTATATAGTTCCTACAATGAGCAGTTCTTC.

The chain couples TRBV7-9 to TRBJ1-3; 12 nucleotides match TRBD1. The length of the CDR3 is 16 residues. Germline V gene sequence: CDR1 SEHNR, CDR2 FQNEAQ (reference sequence). The V segment lost 5 bases and the J segment 2 bases; nucleotides outside the gene matches: 4. The CDR3 DNA reads as TGTGCCAGCAGCCTTGGGACAGGGGGCCCTGGAAACACCATATATTTT. Protein sequence: CASSLGTGGPGNTIYF.

In nucleotides, the CDR3 is TGCGCCAGCAGTGAACTCCCCCAAGAGACCCAGTACTTC. Protein product: CASSELPQETQYF. This chain uses TRBV10-1 with TRBJ2-5; D not resolved. This CDR3 is 13 amino acids long. With 3 bases removed from V and 1 base from J, the gap between germline ends came to 6 bases. CDR1 is WNHNN and CDR2 is SYGVQD in the germline V gene (reference sequence).

The CDR3 coding sequence is TGCGCCAGCAGCTTGGGACAGGGGACCAACTATGGCTACACCTTC. This translates into CASSLGQGTNYGYTF. V usage is TRBV5-1 and J usage is TRBJ1-2; 8 bases are shared with TRBD1. Germline V gives CDR1 SGHRS, CDR2 YFSETQ. CDR3 length: 15 residues. V lost 0 bases, J lost 2 bases, and 3 bases stayed unmatched.

The chain employs TRBV6-6 and TRBJ2-7, with TRBD2 identical over 9 bases. CDR3 size: 14 residues. The V gene's germline CDR1 is MNHNY and CDR2 SVGAGI (reference sequence). V shed 5 bases and J 4 bases; nucleotides not matched to a gene: 6. The CDR3 sequence is CASSMASGVYEQYF. As DNA, the CDR3 is TGTGCCAGCAGTATGGCTAGCGGGGTTTACGAGCAGTACTTC.

The rearrangement joins TRBV5-6 to TRBJ1-2; D is undetermined. The CDR3 runs 13 residues. V was trimmed by 1 base and J by 1 base, leaving 5 bases between them. Germline lookup yields CDR1 SGHDT and CDR2 YYEEEE. The CDR3 is CASSLKRNYGYTF. CDR3 coding DNA: TGTGCCAGCAGCTTGAAGCGTAACTATGGCTACACCTTC. The whole variable domain, remainder taken from reference TRBV5-6 and TRBJ1-2, is DAGVTQSPTHLIKTRGQQVTLRCSPKSGHDTVSWYQQALGQGPQFIFQYYEEEERQRGNFPDRFSGHQFPNYSSELNVNALLLGDSALYLCASSLKRNYGYTFGSGTRLTVV.

This chain uses TRBV12-3 or TRBV12-4 with TRBJ2-7; no definite D call. There are 12 residues in the CDR3. Trimming cost V 5 bases and J 5 bases, with 10 bases left between them. CDR3 DNA sequence: TGTGCCAGCAGTCAGATACGCCACGAGCAGTACTTC. Translated: CASSQIRHEQYF.

The chain uses TRBV19 and TRBJ2-1; 7 nucleotides match TRBD1. CDR1 LNHDA and CDR2 SQIVND come from the germline V gene (reference sequence). This CDR3 spans 19 amino acids. The V segment lost 2 bases and the J segment 0 bases; nucleotides outside the gene matches: 13. The CDR3 loop is CASSIRGTGAISSYNEQFF. CDR3 coding DNA: TGTGCCAGTAGTATAAGGGGAACAGGGGCCATTAGCTCCTACAATGAGCAGTTCTTC.

This chain connects TRBV30 to TRBJ1-3; a weak D match, TRBD1 (6 bases). CDR1 is GTSNPN and CDR2 is SVGIG in the germline V gene (reference sequence). V was pared by 8 bases and J by 3 bases, with 14 bases between. The CDR3 covers 13 residues. CDR3 sequence reads: CARAQTGGNTIYF. The CDR3 DNA is TGTGCCCGCGCTCAGACAGGTGGAAACACCATATATTTT.

This clone was recorded only once. This chain connects TRBV5-1 to TRBJ1-6; D is perhaps TRBD1 (6 bases). The V end was cut by 5 bases, the J end by 9 bases, with 18 bases between. Per germline, CDR1 SGHRS and CDR2 YFSETQ. This CDR3 comprises 15 residues. The CDR3 region has the DNA TGCGCCAGCAGGGGAACCGGGACATCCGGTTCACCCCTCCACTTT. Translated: CASRGTGTSGSPLHF. The entire variable domain, with the rest obtained from reference TRBV5-1 and TRBJ1-6, is as follows: KAGVTQTPRYLIKTRGQQVTLSCSPISGHRSVSWYQQTPGQGLQFLFEYFSETQRNKGNFPGRFSGRQFSNSRSEMNVSTLELGDSALYLCASRGTGTSGSPLHFGNGTRLTVT.

The chain recombines TRBV27 with TRBJ1-5, with D possibly matching TRBD1 (6 bases). V was trimmed by 10 bases and J by 4 bases, leaving 14 bases between them. The CDR3 has 13 amino acids. Germline assignment: CDR1 MNHEY and CDR2 SMNVEV (reference sequence). CDR3 in amino acids: CATSSRGNQPQHF. CDR3 DNA: TGTGCCACCAGCTCTAGGGGGAATCAGCCCCAGCATTTT.

The chain recombines TRBV5-1 with TRBJ2-3; 11 nucleotides match TRBD2. The junction had 6 bases not matched to a gene; V was cut back by 0 bases and J by 0 bases. The CDR3 length is 18 residues. The germline gives CDR1 SGHRS, CDR2 YFSETQ. The CDR3 loop is CASSLVLAGGPSTDTQYF. The CDR3 coding sequence is TGCGCCAGCAGCTTGGTTCTAGCGGGGGGTCCTAGCACAGATACGCAGTATTTT.

This rearrangement joins TRBV5-1 to TRBJ2-3, with TRBD2 matching over 7 bases. The germline CDR1 and CDR2 sequences are SGHRS and YFSETQ. CDR3 length: 15 amino acids. Germline trimming cut 4 bases from V and 0 bases from J; bases unmatched to any gene: 5. CDR3 region: CASSGGDRSTDTQYF. The CDR3 DNA is TGCGCCAGCAGCGGGGGGGACCGAAGCACAGATACGCAGTATTTT.

V gene TRBV7-7 combines with J gene TRBJ1-1, with a weak D call TRBD1 (6 bases). Germline values: CDR1 SSHAT, CDR2 FNYEAQ (reference sequence). The CDR3 runs to 15 residues. V lost 1 base, J lost 5 bases, and 14 bases lay in between. The DNA for the CDR3 is TGTGCCAGCAGCTTAGGGGACACCTTGGCTACTGAAGCTTTCTTT. Translating gives CASSLGDTLATEAFF.

This clone was recorded only once. The V call is TRBV28, the J call TRBJ1-2, with 8 bases identical to TRBD1. Germline V gene sequence: CDR1 MDHEN, CDR2 SYDVKM. This CDR3 has 15 residues. Trimming at V came to 2 bases and at J to 4 bases, leaving 6 bases not matched to a gene. CDR3 sequence reads: CASSLQGAPPYGYTF. Written as DNA, the CDR3 is TGTGCCAGCAGTTTACAGGGGGCGCCCCCCTATGGCTACACCTTC.